The 32 T cell receptor beta chains below come from one sample, sequenced in a study of T cells in narcolepsy. Method: immunoSEQ multiplex PCR; TCRdb's copy keeps in-frame clones and lacks some. The table has just over 20,000 clones, about 91% seen once. Sequencing used CD45RA- memory CD4+ T cells from PBMCs. These receptors came from a human donor with narcolepsy.

The V call is TRBV4-1, the J call TRBJ2-7; D perhaps matches TRBD2 (6 bases). Trimming left V 4 bases short and J 6 bases short, with 19 bases between. The CDR3 spans 15 residues. Per germline, CDR1 MGHRA and CDR2 YSYEKL. As DNA, the CDR3 is TGCGCCAGCAGCCCCCCGGCGGGGAACCCCCCCGAGCAGTACTTC. The encoded protein is CASSPPAGNPPEQYF.

The chain's CDR3 is CSVRTGSLETQYF. The CDR3, as DNA: TGCAGCGTTCGGACAGGGTCGTTGGAGACCCAGTACTTC. The chain employs TRBV29-1 and TRBJ2-5; 8 bases match TRBD1. CDR1 is SQVTM, CDR2 ANQGSEA, per germline. There are 13 residues in the CDR3. V lost 5 bases, J lost 5 bases, and 7 bases stayed unmatched.

The J gene is TRBJ2-5, the V gene TRBV2; D unresolved. Between the trimmed V and J ends, which lost 11 bases and 0 bases, there was a span of 7 bases. The germline V gene has CDR1 SNHLY and CDR2 FYNNEI. The CDR3 runs to 11 residues. In DNA form, the CDR3 reads TGTGCCGGAACGGACCAAGAGACCCAGTACTTC. It encodes CAGTDQETQYF. Complete variable domain (other parts from reference TRBV2 and TRBJ2-5): EPEVTQTPSHQVTQMGQEVILRCVPISNHLYFYWYRQILGQKVEFLVSFYNNEISEKSEIFDDQFSVERPDGSNFTLKIRSTKLEDSAMYFCAGTDQETQYFGPGTRLLVL.

The rearrangement links TRBV15 to TRBJ2-7; D might be TRBD1 or TRBD2, each matching 6 bases. Trimming left V 10 bases short and J 3 bases short, with 16 bases between. The CDR3 sequence is 13 residues long. CDR1 and CDR2 from the germline V gene are LNHNV and YYDKDF (reference sequence). CDR3 loop: CAIGGSRGYEQYF. The CDR3 region has the DNA TGTGCCATAGGGGGGAGCCGAGGCTACGAGCAGTACTTC. Complete variable domain (other parts from reference TRBV15 and TRBJ2-7): DAMVIQNPRYQVTQFGKPVTLSCSQTLNHNVMYWYQQKSSQAPKLLFHYYDKDFNNEADTPDNFQSRRPNTSFCFLDIRSPGLGDTAMYLCAIGGSRGYEQYFGPGTRLTVT.

The V and J genes are TRBV28 and TRBJ2-7; perhaps TRBD2 as D (5 bases). Deletions cut 5 bases from V and 4 bases from J, with 15 bases between. Germline-derived CDR1 and CDR2 are MDHEN and SYDVKM. There are 14 residues in the CDR3. The CDR3 DNA reads as TGTGCCAGCAGTAGGGCTCTAGCCCCGTACGAGCAGTACTTC. It codes for CASSRALAPYEQYF.

The V and J genes are TRBV6-5 and TRBJ2-1, with D perhaps matching TRBD1 (6 bases). The CDR3 loop spans 15 amino acids. Trimming cost V 6 bases and J 2 bases, with 14 bases left between them. CDR1 is MNHEY, CDR2 SVGAGI, per germline. The CDR3: CASSGWSGAYNEQFF. The CDR3 region has the DNA TGTGCCAGCAGCGGCTGGTCAGGGGCCTACAATGAGCAGTTCTTC.

This chain connects TRBV29-1 to TRBJ2-1; D not resolved. Trimming took off 4 bases at V and 4 bases at J, with 8 bases between the two ends. The CDR3 totals 12 residues. Looked up from germline, CDR1 is SQVTM and CDR2 is ANQGSEA. The CDR3 reads CSVVRDYNEQFF. CDR3 coding DNA: TGCAGCGTTGTTCGAGATTACAATGAGCAGTTCTTC.

The rearrangement links TRBV6-1 to TRBJ2-7; maybe TRBD2 (6 bases). The CDR3 spans 13 residues. Germline-derived CDR1 and CDR2 are MNHNS and SASEGT. V was cut by 7 bases and J by 3 bases, with 13 bases left in between. CDR3 in amino acids: CASMAGRDYEQYF. The CDR3 DNA follows: TGTGCCAGCATGGCAGGGCGGGACTACGAGCAGTACTTC.

The V and J genes are TRBV7-8 and TRBJ2-7; D possibly matches TRBD1 or TRBD2 (5 bases each). V shed 3 bases and J shed 4 bases, with 16 bases lying between them. The CDR3 spans 15 residues. Germline CDR1 is SGHVS and CDR2 is FQNEAQ. The CDR3: CASSLSAGPGYEQYF. The CDR3 DNA reads TGTGCCAGCAGCTTGTCGGCAGGGCCGGGATACGAGCAGTACTTC. Full variable domain (missing parts from reference TRBV7-8 and TRBJ2-7): GAGVSQSPRYKVAKRGQDVALRCDPISGHVSLFWYQQALGQGPEFLTYFQNEAQLDKSGLPSDRFFAERPEGSVSTLKIQRTQQEDSAVYLCASSLSAGPGYEQYFGPGTRLTVT.

The rearrangement uses TRBV19 and TRBJ2-5; D call uncertain. Germline values: CDR1 LNHDA, CDR2 SQIVND (reference sequence). This CDR3 has 13 residues. V was shortened by 1 base and J by 4 bases, with 7 bases between the two germline ends. The CDR3: CASSIGPAETQYF. For the CDR3, the DNA is TGTGCCAGTAGTATAGGACCTGCAGAGACCCAGTACTTC.

This chain joins TRBV6-5 and TRBJ1-3; D is ambiguous. The CDR3 totals 16 residues. V was shortened by 0 bases and J by 2 bases, with 11 bases between the two germline ends. Germline V gives CDR1 MNHEY, CDR2 SVGAGI. The CDR3 DNA reads as TGTGCCAGCAGTTACTCGACACCACGAACTGGAAACACCATATATTTT. The encoded protein is CASSYSTPRTGNTIYF.

The CDR3 sequence: CASSDSVGQPQHF. As DNA, the CDR3 is TGTGCCAGCAGTGACTCGGTGGGTCAGCCCCAGCATTTT. The chain joins TRBV6-4 to TRBJ1-5; no firm D call. V lost 0 bases and J 6 bases, leaving 6 bases between the germline ends. CDR3 length: 13 amino acids. Germline lookup yields CDR1 MRHNA and CDR2 SNTAGT.

V usage is TRBV15 and J usage is TRBJ1-2; tentatively, D is TRBD1 (6 bases). Germline V CDR1 and CDR2: LNHNV, YYDKDF (reference sequence). The V and J ends lost 5 bases and 2 bases respectively, with 15 bases between them. This CDR3 is 15 amino acids long. CDR3 in DNA: TGTGCCACCAGCTCCGGACGGGGGACAAACTATGGCTACACCTTC. It codes for CATSSGRGTNYGYTF.

The V gene is TRBV18, the J gene TRBJ1-1, with D possibly being TRBD1 (6 bases). Germline CDR1 is KGHSH and CDR2 is LQKENI. This CDR3 spans 13 amino acids. Trimming took off 3 bases at V and 1 base at J, with 6 bases between the two ends. CDR3 DNA: TGTGCCAGCTCACCGACAGGGAACACTGAAGCTTTCTTT. Translating gives CASSPTGNTEAFF. The whole variable domain, filled in from reference TRBV18 and TRBJ1-1, reads NAGVMQNPRHLVRRRGQEARLRCSPMKGHSHVYWYRQLPEEGLKFMVYLQKENIIDESGMPKERFSAEFPKEGPSILRIQQVVRGDSAAYFCASSPTGNTEAFFGQGTRLTVV.

The chain uses TRBV5-4 and TRBJ1-5; no firm D call. V was cut by 0 bases and J by 0 bases, with 7 bases left in between. The CDR3 has 15 residues. CDR1 is SGHNT, CDR2 YYREEE, per germline (reference sequence). The CDR3 DNA sequence: TGTGCCAGCAGCTTGGACGGAGATAGCAATCAGCCCCAGCATTTT. As protein: CASSLDGDSNQPQHF.

The rearrangement joins TRBV9 to TRBJ2-5; D perhaps matches TRBD2 (6 bases). CDR3 length: 16 amino acids. Germline values: CDR1 SGDLS, CDR2 YYNGEE. The V gene lost 0 bases and the J gene lost 2 bases, with 14 bases spanning the gap. CDR3 bases: TGTGCCAGCAGCGTAGGGGTGGGAGGCCGACAAGAGACCCAGTACTTC. Protein sequence: CASSVGVGGRQETQYF.

The V and J genes are TRBV5-1 and TRBJ2-2; perhaps TRBD1 as D (6 bases). CDR3 length: 14 amino acids. Germline values: CDR1 SGHRS, CDR2 YFSETQ. V lost 4 bases and J 6 bases, leaving 13 bases between the germline ends. The CDR3 loop is CASSNNRDPGELFF. In DNA, the CDR3 is TGCGCCAGCAGCAACAACAGGGATCCCGGGGAGCTGTTTTTT. The whole variable domain, remainder taken from reference TRBV5-1 and TRBJ2-2, is KAGVTQTPRYLIKTRGQQVTLSCSPISGHRSVSWYQQTPGQGLQFLFEYFSETQRNKGNFPGRFSGRQFSNSRSEMNVSTLELGDSALYLCASSNNRDPGELFFGEGSRLTVL.

The chain uses TRBV7-2 and TRBJ2-6; D not certain. CDR3 length: 13 amino acids. The ends were cut back, 5 bases at V and 4 bases at J, with 6 bases in the middle. Germline assignment: CDR1 SGHTA and CDR2 FQGNSA. The CDR3 sequence: CASSHGGANVLTF. CDR3 nucleotide sequence: TGTGCCAGCAGCCACGGAGGGGCCAACGTCCTGACTTTC.

Written as DNA, the CDR3 is TGTGCCAGCCGGGGGCTCTCGCAGACCCAGTACTTC. Protein sequence: CASRGLSQTQYF. The genes are TRBV19 and TRBJ2-5; D is tentatively TRBD1 or TRBD2 (6 bases each). The germline V and J ends were trimmed by 9 bases and 6 bases, with 14 bases remaining between them. The germline V gene has CDR1 LNHDA and CDR2 SQIVND (reference sequence). The length of the CDR3 is 12 residues.

The chain is built from TRBV5-1 and TRBJ2-3; no clear D. V lost 4 bases and J lost 3, with 18 bases in between. Germline CDR1 is SGHRS and CDR2 is YFSETQ. This CDR3 contains 16 residues. This CDR3 is CASSHPSPGRTDTQYF. The DNA of the CDR3 is TGCGCCAGCAGCCACCCCTCGCCGGGCAGGACAGATACGCAGTATTTT.

This rearrangement joins TRBV6-5 to TRBJ1-2, with 7 bases matching TRBD1. Germline values: CDR1 MNHEY, CDR2 SVGAGI. This CDR3 region has 13 residues. The V and J ends lost 6 bases and 6 bases, in that order; junction bases with no gene match: 7. The CDR3 sequence: CASSPQGLNGYTF. As DNA, the CDR3 is TGTGCCAGCAGCCCACAGGGGTTGAATGGCTACACCTTC.

V gene TRBV19 combines with J gene TRBJ2-3, with 8 bases that match TRBD2. Germline V CDR1 and CDR2: LNHDA, SQIVND (reference sequence). The trim removed 3 bases at V and 2 bases at J, leaving 1 base unmatched. This CDR3 spans 14 amino acids. The CDR3 bases are TGTGCCAGTAGTATCGGGGGGGTCACAGATACGCAGTATTTT. Protein product: CASSIGGVTDTQYF.

The chain employs TRBV5-4 and TRBJ1-1, with 7 positions matching TRBD1. Germline V gene sequence: CDR1 SGHNT, CDR2 YYREEE (reference sequence). CDR3 length: 15 residues. J gave up 5 bases and V 1 base, and 8 bases lay outside the gene matches. The CDR3 sequence is CASSLYRQGGTEAFF. CDR3 sequence (DNA): TGTGCCAGCAGCTTGTATAGACAGGGAGGAACTGAAGCTTTCTTT.

The V gene is TRBV18, the J gene TRBJ1-4; the match to TRBD1 covers 7 bases. After removal of 6 bases from V and 8 bases from J, the junction contained 6 bases not matched to a gene. CDR1 is KGHSH, CDR2 LQKENI, per germline. This CDR3 spans 13 amino acids. This CDR3 reads CASSRDSPEKLFF. The CDR3 region has the DNA TGTGCCAGCTCGAGGGACAGTCCGGAAAAACTGTTTTTT.

The V and J genes are TRBV20-1 and TRBJ1-1; D unclear. Between the trimmed V and J ends, which lost 5 bases and 7 bases, there was a span of 11 bases. Germline assignment: CDR1 DFQATT and CDR2 SNEGSKA (reference sequence). CDR3 length equals 11 residues. The CDR3 here is CSAPRTFEAFF. DNA of the CDR3: TGCAGTGCTCCAAGGACTTTTGAAGCTTTCTTT.

As DNA, the CDR3 is TGTGCCAGCAAATCCCAATCCAATGAGCAGTTCTTC. Translation gives CASKSQSNEQFF. The chain uses TRBV9 and TRBJ2-1, with D uncertain. V shed 6 bases and J shed 6 bases, with 10 bases lying between them. This CDR3 has 12 residues. Per the germline V gene, CDR1 is SGDLS and CDR2 is YYNGEE.

This clone has a single count. This chain uses TRBV11-2 with TRBJ1-3, with unresolved D. CDR1 and CDR2 (germline): SGHAT, FQNNGV. The V gene lost 8 bases and the J gene lost 4 bases, with 6 bases spanning the gap. There are 11 residues in the CDR3. The CDR3 DNA is TGTGCCAGCTTTTTCGGAAACACCATATATTTT. This sequence encodes CASFFGNTIYF. Full variable domain (missing parts from reference TRBV11-2 and TRBJ1-3): EAGVAQSPRYKIIEKRQSVAFWCNPISGHATLYWYQQILGQGPKLLIQFQNNGVVDDSQLPKDRFSAERLKGVDSTLKIQPAKLEDSAVYLCASFFGNTIYFGEGSWLTVV.

The chain employs TRBV28 and TRBJ2-7; 8 bases agree with TRBD2. The junction had 7 bases not matched to a gene; V was cut back by 5 bases and J by 4 bases. Germline CDR1 MDHEN, CDR2 SYDVKM. The CDR3 is 14 amino acids. The CDR3 spells CASSPPRGGYEQYF. The CDR3 bases are TGTGCCAGCAGTCCCCCACGGGGGGGGTACGAGCAGTACTTC.

V gene TRBV6-4 combines with J gene TRBJ1-1, with TRBD1 matching 7 bases. This CDR3 has 14 residues. Germline loops: CDR1 MRHNA, CDR2 SNTAGT. After removal of 4 bases from V and 4 bases from J, the junction contained 6 bases not matched to a gene. The CDR3 sequence: CASSATGDGTEAFF. The CDR3 DNA reads as TGTGCCAGCAGTGCCACAGGGGATGGCACTGAAGCTTTCTTT.

The genes are TRBV6-1 and TRBJ2-1; D is possibly TRBD1 or TRBD2 (5 bases each). Germline V gene lookup returns CDR1 MNHNS and CDR2 SASEGT. V lost 11 bases and J 4 bases, leaving 12 bases between the germline ends. The CDR3 totals 12 residues. This chain's CDR3 is CAARGLYNEQFF. CDR3 nucleotide sequence: TGTGCCGCGAGGGGCCTGTACAATGAGCAGTTCTTC.

J is TRBJ1-2 and V is TRBV4-2, with a weak D call TRBD1 (5 bases). The CDR3 contains 17 residues. V was cut by 0 bases and J by 5 bases, with 19 bases left in between. Germline V gene lookup returns CDR1 LGHNA and CDR2 YNFKEQ. The CDR3 sequence: CASSQDWGNEAGYGYTF. DNA for the CDR3: TGTGCCAGCAGCCAAGATTGGGGGAACGAGGCAGGTTATGGCTACACCTTC.

This rearrangement joins TRBV30 to TRBJ1-1; 9 bases align to TRBD1. The V gene's germline CDR1 is GTSNPN and CDR2 SVGIG (reference sequence). This CDR3 spans 14 amino acids. V lost 3 bases, J lost 8 bases, and 10 bases stayed unmatched. The CDR3 nucleotides are TGTGCCTGGAGCGGCCGGACAGGGGATCAGGAAGCTTTCTTT. Amino acids: CAWSGRTGDQEAFF.